These 14 T cell receptor beta chains were sequenced from one sample in a study of blood T cell repertoires in COVID-19. Sequencing used immunoSEQ multiplex PCR; TCRdb keeps in-frame clones, though not all of them. This sample has approximately 260,000 clones; about nine tenths occur once, and the top ten carry 7.2%. Sample: peripheral blood. Every receptor here comes from a man in his 60s who had recovered from COVID-19.

This clone was counted a single time. The V call is TRBV12-3 or TRBV12-4, the J call TRBJ1-5, with D hard to call. The CDR3 loop spans 13 amino acids. Between the trimmed V and J ends, which lost 6 bases and 7 bases, there was a span of 13 bases. The CDR3 nucleotides read TGTGCCAGCAGCAAAGGAGGGTACCAGCCCCAGCATTTT. Translating gives CASSKGGYQPQHF.

J is TRBJ2-3 and V is TRBV5-4, with 10 bases lining up with TRBD2. Germline CDR1 reads SGHNT; CDR2 reads YYREEE (reference sequence). This CDR3 is built from 16 residues. V gave up 0 bases and J gave up 10 bases; unmatched junction bases: 11. In DNA form, the CDR3 reads TGTGCCAGCAGCTTGGGGTCAGCGGGGGGGCCACGGGCGCAGTATTTT. Its protein product is CASSLGSAGGPRAQYF.

The genes are TRBV5-1 and TRBJ1-2; D is perhaps TRBD1 (5 bases). There are 16 residues in the CDR3. Trimming shortened V by 6 bases and J by 4 bases, and 22 bases separated the two germline ends. Germline CDR1 and CDR2: SGHRS and YFSETQ. The chain's CDR3 is CASTLIPDRSSYGYTF. In DNA form, the CDR3 reads TGCGCCAGCACTCTGATCCCAGACAGAAGTTCCTATGGCTACACCTTC.

The J gene is TRBJ2-7, the V gene TRBV18, with D hard to call. The CDR3 is 13 residues long. Trimming removed 4 bases at V and 7 bases at J, with 14 bases between. Per the germline V gene, CDR1 is KGHSH and CDR2 is LQKENI. Here the CDR3 DNA reads TGTGCCAGCTCACTCCAACTCCCTTTGGAGCAGTACTTC. The encoded protein is CASSLQLPLEQYF.

This chain links TRBV7-9 with TRBJ1-2; TRBD1 agrees at 7 bases. Germline CDR1 reads SEHNR; CDR2 reads FQNEAQ (reference sequence). The CDR3 contains 13 residues. The V segment lost 2 bases and the J segment 7 bases; nucleotides outside the gene matches: 4. The DNA for the CDR3 is TGTGCCAGCAGCTTAAACAGGGGTGCTGGCTACACCTTC. The encoded protein is CASSLNRGAGYTF.

The sample holds one count of this clone. The rearrangement links TRBV6-6 to TRBJ2-3; TRBD1 agrees at 8 bases. Trimming at V came to 8 bases and at J to 3 bases, leaving 13 bases not matched to a gene. The CDR3 is 16 residues long. CDR1 is MNHNY and CDR2 is SVGAGI in the germline V gene (reference sequence). The CDR3 loop is CASRSRLTGATDTQYF. The CDR3 DNA is TGTGCCAGCCGCTCTAGATTGACAGGGGCTACAGATACGCAGTATTTT.

The gene calls are TRBV7-2 and TRBJ1-3; tentatively, D is TRBD1 (5 bases). The CDR3 totals 15 residues. The germline V gene encodes CDR1 SGHTA and CDR2 FQGNSA. The ends were cut back, 7 bases at V and 4 bases at J, with 17 bases in the middle. DNA of the CDR3: TGTGCCAGCACCTCATACCCAGGGTCCGGAAACACCATATATTTT. Translated: CASTSYPGSGNTIYF.

This clone was detected a few times. The sample has other DNA sequences that encode this CDR3 too. The chain carries TRBV14 and TRBJ1-4; D call uncertain. The CDR3 totals 14 residues. V lost 5 bases, J lost 0 bases, and 7 bases lay in between. The germline gives CDR1 SGHDN, CDR2 FVKESK. CDR3: CASSRTATNEKLFF. The CDR3 DNA follows: TGTGCCAGCAGCAGGACTGCAACTAATGAAAAACTGTTTTTT.

This clone was observed once. The rearrangement links TRBV6-1 to TRBJ2-7; weak D call: TRBD2 (5 bases). The length of the CDR3 is 14 residues. Germline CDR1 reads MNHNS; CDR2 reads SASEGT. Trimming shortened V by 2 bases and J by 4 bases, and 12 bases separated the two germline ends. The CDR3 DNA is TGTGCCAGCAGTGAACTAGCTAAGTTATACGAGCAGTACGTC. It is translated as CASSELAKLYEQYV.

This rearrangement joins TRBV7-2 to TRBJ1-2, with D perhaps matching TRBD1 (5 bases). This CDR3 spans 15 amino acids. CDR1 and CDR2 (germline): SGHTA, FQGNSA. V lost 2 bases to trimming and J lost 6 bases, with 16 bases between them. CDR3 coding DNA: TGTGCCAGCAGCTTATCAGGGTGGCGTGGCGATGGCTACACCTTC. Its translation: CASSLSGWRGDGYTF.

The rearrangement links TRBV5-4 to TRBJ2-1; 11 bases fit TRBD2. The germline CDR1 and CDR2 sequences are SGHNT and YYREEE (reference sequence). The V and J ends lost 5 bases and 10 bases, in that order; junction bases with no gene match: 2. CDR3 size: 12 residues. This CDR3 is CASRLAGGEQFF. DNA of the CDR3: TGTGCCAGCAGGTTAGCGGGGGGGGAGCAGTTCTTC. The variable domain in full, with the rest retrieved from reference TRBV5-4 and TRBJ2-1, is ETGVTQSPTHLIKTRGQQVTLRCSSQSGHNTVSWYQQALGQGPQFIFQYYREEENGRGNFPPRFSGLQFPNYSSELNVNALELDDSALYLCASRLAGGEQFFGPGTRLTVL.

The CDR3 is CAISEQVGKNIQYF. The DNA for the CDR3 is TGTGCCATCAGTGAACAGGTGGGCAAAAACATTCAGTACTTC. This chain links TRBV10-3 with TRBJ2-4, with D maybe TRBD1 (5 bases). V was cut by 3 bases and J by 3 bases, with 9 bases left in between. This CDR3 spans 14 amino acids. Per germline, CDR1 ENHRY and CDR2 SYGVKD.

V and J are TRBV18 and TRBJ1-2, with TRBD1 matching 10 bases. The CDR3 length is 16 residues. Germline CDR1 is KGHSH and CDR2 is LQKENI. The V segment lost 2 bases and the J segment 4 bases; nucleotides outside the gene matches: 7. The CDR3 here is CASSPGGTGELYGYTF. The CDR3 DNA reads TGTGCCAGCTCACCAGGCGGGACAGGGGAGCTCTATGGCTACACCTTC. Full variable domain (remainder filled in from reference TRBV18 and TRBJ1-2): NAGVMQNPRHLVRRRGQEARLRCSPMKGHSHVYWYRQLPEEGLKFMVYLQKENIIDESGMPKERFSAEFPKEGPSILRIQQVVRGDSAAYFCASSPGGTGELYGYTFGSGTRLTVV.

V is TRBV7-9 and J is TRBJ2-1; the match to TRBD2 covers 8 bases. Germline CDR1 is SEHNR and CDR2 is FQNEAQ (reference sequence). The CDR3 runs 14 residues. J gave up 7 bases and V 7 bases, and 9 bases lay outside the gene matches. CDR3 coding DNA: TGTGCCAGCAATGGCGGGGGGTTAAGAAATGAGCAGTTCTTC. Its translation: CASNGGGLRNEQFF.